This is a list of T cell receptor beta chains from one sample in a study of T cells in Graves' hyperthyroidism and ophthalmopathy. TCRdb re-derived calls from the multiplex PCR reads in MiXCR, one entry per CDR3 protein. Of more than 500,000 distinct CDR3 sequences in the sample, roughly 14% were seen once. The sample comprised blood. The receptors derive from a middle-aged woman with Graves' ophthalmopathy. CDR3s include the opening cysteine and the closing phenylalanine or tryptophan. A D gene is named only where the DNA matches it firmly. Clone size appears in some rows only: once, few, many, or a class for an expanded clone.

D,V,size,J,DNA,CDR3
TRBD2,TRBV27,many,TRBJ2-4,TGTGCCAGCAGTTTAAGGTCTAGCGGAGTAGCCAAAAACATTCAGTACTTC,CASSLRSSGVAKNIQYF
NA,TRBV7-8,many,TRBJ1-5,TGTGCCAGCAGCTTAGAACCCCGTCAGCCCCAGCATTTT,CASSLEPRQPQHF
TRBD1,TRBV28,many,TRBJ1-2,TGTGCCAGCAGTCTCACAGGGGACGGTAACTATGGCTACACCTTC,CASSLTGDGNYGYTF
NA,TRBV24-1,many,TRBJ2-7,TGTGCCACCAGTGACACCCGGGACACGGGCTCCGAGCAGTACTTC,CATSDTRDTGSEQYF
NA,TRBV20-1,NA,TRBJ2-5,TGCAGTGCTAGATGGCCCGGGGGACGCGAGGAGACCCAGTACTTC,CSARWPGGREETQYF
NA,TRBV12-5,NA,TRBJ2-6,TGTGCTAGTGGTTTGGGAAACTCTGGGGCCAACGTCCTGACTTTC,CASGLGNSGANVLTF
NA,TRBV2,many,TRBJ1-2,TGTGCCAGTGAATGGTTGAACTATGGCTACACCTTC,CASEWLNYGYTF
TRBD2,TRBV12-3/TRBV12-4,many,TRBJ2-1,TGTGCCAGCAGTGTGGACGGGGGGAGAGGTCAGTTCTTC,CASSVDGGRGQFF
NA,TRBV29-1,many,TRBJ2-5,TGCAGCGTTGACCAGGGTTCGGGGGAGACCCAGTACTTC,CSVDQGSGETQYF
NA,TRBV29-1,few,TRBJ1-1,TGCAGCGCCCCCGGGAGGGGTCAAGCTTTCTTT,CSAPGRGQAFF
NA,TRBV7-9,many,TRBJ2-5,TGTGCCAGCAGCTTTCCTGTCCCAGAGACCCAGTACTTC,CASSFPVPETQYF
NA,TRBV7-3,NA,TRBJ2-7,TGTGCCAGCAGCTTAACGAAGGTTCACGAGCAGTACTTC,CASSLTKVHEQYF
TRBD1,TRBV4-2,few,TRBJ1-2,TGTGCCAGCAGCCGGGACAGGGAGACCAGCTATGGCTACACCTTC,CASSRDRETSYGYTF
TRBD2,TRBV2,few,TRBJ2-7,TGTGCCAGCAGTGAGTTTAGCGGGAATGAGCAGTACTTC,CASSEFSGNEQYF
NA,TRBV2,many,TRBJ1-1,TGTGCCAGATCCTGGGTACCGAACACTGAAGCTTTCTTT,CARSWVPNTEAFF
TRBD2,TRBV5-1,many,TRBJ2-7,TGCGCCAGCAGCTTGGTCAAGCCTAGCGGGAGGGCCTTCTACGAGCAGTACTTC,CASSLVKPSGRAFYEQYF
NA,TRBV6-1,NA,TRBJ1-2,TGTGCCAGCAGTGAACTTGGGCCTCCACATGGCTACACCTTC,CASSELGPPHGYTF
NA,TRBV7-2,many,TRBJ2-5,TGTGCCAGCTCCCCGGGATTTGAAGAGACCCAGTACTTC,CASSPGFEETQYF
TRBD1,TRBV27,many,TRBJ2-7,TGTGCCAGCAGTTTCTCGCGGACAGGGGGCGGTTACGAGCAGTACTTC,CASSFSRTGGGYEQYF
NA,TRBV5-1,many,TRBJ1-2,TGCGCCAGCAGCTTGGAGGCCAGGTTGAACTATGGCTACACCTTC,CASSLEARLNYGYTF
TRBD2,TRBV10-3,many,TRBJ2-7,TGTGCCATCAGTGAAGTACTAGCGGGGAGATACGAGCAGTACTTC,CAISEVLAGRYEQYF
TRBD1,TRBV19,many,TRBJ1-5,TGTGCCAGCGAGACAGGGGCGTTCAATCAGCCCCAGCATTTT,CASETGAFNQPQHF
NA,TRBV27,NA,TRBJ2-1,TGTGCCAGCAGTTTTGGGGCGGAAAACAATGAGCAGTTCTTC,CASSFGAENNEQFF
TRBD2,TRBV7-3,NA,TRBJ2-7,TGTGCCAGCAGCCCCCGGAGTAGCGGGAGCAACGAGCAGTACTTC,CASSPRSSGSNEQYF
NA,TRBV11-2,few,TRBJ2-7,TGTGCCAGCAGCAGTCGACCGTACCCCAACGAGCAGTACTTC,CASSSRPYPNEQYF
NA,TRBV20-1,many,TRBJ1-1,TGCAGTGCTAGGGAGGGGGTGGAGGCTTTCTTT,CSAREGVEAFF
NA,TRBV29-1,NA,TRBJ2-2,TGCAGCGTTGTGGGAAGCGGGGAGCTGTTTTTT,CSVVGSGELFF
NA,TRBV4-1,NA,TRBJ2-7,TGCGCCAGCAGCCAAGGGACACTGGTATACGAGCAGTACTTC,CASSQGTLVYEQYF
TRBD1,TRBV29-1,NA,TRBJ2-7,TGCAGCGTTGAAGCCCGGACAGGGAAGGACTACGAGCAGTACTTC,CSVEARTGKDYEQYF
TRBD2,TRBV4-1,NA,TRBJ2-5,TGCGCCAGCAGCCAAGAGAGTTTAGCGGGTCGAGAGACCCAGTACTTC,CASSQESLAGRETQYF
NA,TRBV28,many,TRBJ2-5,TGTGCCAGCAGCCCTGCGCAGTCCCAAGAGACCCAGTACTTC,CASSPAQSQETQYF
TRBD1,TRBV4-1,few,TRBJ2-7,TGCGCCAGCAGCCAGGGATATCGCGGGACAGGCGCCTACGAGCAGTACTTC,CASSQGYRGTGAYEQYF
TRBD1,TRBV30,many,TRBJ1-2,TGTGCCTGGAGTTCAGGGGGCCTCTCCTATGGCTACACCTTC,CAWSSGGLSYGYTF
TRBD1,TRBV24-1,few,TRBJ2-2,TGTGCCACCAGTGACCTCCATGGGGGACAGGGGACCGGGGAGCTGTTTTTT,CATSDLHGGQGTGELFF
NA,TRBV24-1,many,TRBJ2-5,TGTGCCACCAGTGATTTTGAGGCCAGTCCTTGGGAGACCCGGTACTTC,CATSDFEASPWETRYF
TRBD1,TRBV11-3,many,TRBJ2-7,TGTGCCAGCAGCCCTGGTGCAGGGGGTGGCGAGCAGTACTTC,CASSPGAGGGEQYF
NA,TRBV4-3,NA,TRBJ2-5,TGCGCCAGCAGCGCTGAATGGGGGCCCAAGTACTTC,CASSAEWGPKYF
NA,TRBV12-5,many,TRBJ2-4,TGTGCTAGTGGTCCTCATTTTGACCCGCCGGGGGTAGCCAAAAACATTCAGTACTTC,CASGPHFDPPGVAKNIQYF
TRBD1,TRBV28,NA,TRBJ1-2,TGTGCCAGCAGTGTAAGACCGGGACAGCCAAACTATGGCTACACCTTC,CASSVRPGQPNYGYTF
TRBD2,TRBV11-2,few,TRBJ2-3,TGTGCCAGCAGCTTAGGGGGACTAGGTTGGAGCACAGATACGCAGTATTTT,CASSLGGLGWSTDTQYF
NA,TRBV6-5,many,TRBJ2-2,TGTGCCAGCAGTTACTCGATAGATACCGGGGAGCTGTTTTTT,CASSYSIDTGELFF
TRBD1,TRBV7-3,many,TRBJ1-1,TGTGCCAGCAGCTTGACAGGGGACGGTTACACTGAAGCTTTCTTT,CASSLTGDGYTEAFF
NA,TRBV5-1,NA,TRBJ2-2,TGCGCCAGCAGCTGGGCCGGGACACCCAACACCGGGGAGCTGTTTTTT,CASSWAGTPNTGELFF
NA,TRBV6-5,many,TRBJ2-5,TGTGCCAGCAGTTACTCGCGAACGGCGCAAGAGACCCAGTACTTC,CASSYSRTAQETQYF
NA,TRBV19,many,TRBJ2-7,TGTGCCAGTAGTATCGGGACTGCCAATTACGAGCAGTACTTC,CASSIGTANYEQYF
NA,TRBV6-5,many,TRBJ1-1,TGTGCCAGCAGCGCAATCATGAACACTGAAGCTTTCTTT,CASSAIMNTEAFF
TRBD1,TRBV6-5,many,TRBJ2-7,TGTGCCAGCAGCAAGACAGGGGAGAGAGTCTACGAGCAGTACTTC,CASSKTGERVYEQYF
NA,TRBV28,many,TRBJ1-1,TGTGCCAGCAGATTTATGAACACTGAAGCTTTCTTT,CASRFMNTEAFF
NA,TRBV2,many,TRBJ1-2,TGTGCCAGCAGTGGACAGCTTTCCTATGGCTACACCTTC,CASSGQLSYGYTF
NA,TRBV7-2,many,TRBJ1-1,TGTGCCAGCAGCTTAGTATTCGACGGGATCACTGAAGCTTTCTTT,CASSLVFDGITEAFF
TRBD2,TRBV20-1,NA,TRBJ2-7,TGCAGTGCTAGAGTAGACGGTCTAGCGGGTTACGAGCAGTACTTC,CSARVDGLAGYEQYF
NA,TRBV27,few,TRBJ2-7,TGTGCCAGCAGTCGCCTCAACAGGGCCGAGCAGTACTTC,CASSRLNRAEQYF
NA,TRBV28,many,TRBJ2-5,TGTGCCAGCAGTTTTTCCGAGGGGGTTACGGAGACCCAGTACTTC,CASSFSEGVTETQYF
TRBD1,TRBV9,few,TRBJ2-2,TGTGCCAGCAGCGTTGGGACAGGGACTTCCGGGGAGCTGTTTTTT,CASSVGTGTSGELFF
TRBD1,TRBV20-1,few,TRBJ1-1,TGCAGTGCTCCGGGACAGGGGGCTTCTGAAGCTTTCTTT,CSAPGQGASEAFF
NA,TRBV18,NA,TRBJ1-1,TGTGCCAGCTCACCATACAGGACACGAGGGGGGACTGAAGCTTTCTTT,CASSPYRTRGGTEAFF
NA,TRBV4-3,NA,TRBJ2-7,TGCGCCAGCAGCCAAGACCCTCCCCCCGAGACAAACGGGCAGTACTTC,CASSQDPPPETNGQYF